What follows are 18 T cell receptor beta chains derived from one specimen sequenced in a study of regulatory T cells in long-lasting Graves disease. Arm-PCR of CDR3 regions with iRepertoire HTBI primers generated TCR beta libraries. TCRdb reprocessed the multiplex PCR reads with MiXCR, giving one entry per CDR3 protein. Among 400,000 to 650,000 distinct CDR3 sequences listed, about 15% were seen once. Regarding time point: newly diagnosed GD, antithyroid drugs for less than 3 months. Isolated PBMC RNA provided the starting material for the TCR library. This sample also appeared in a second study, on T cells in Graves' hyperthyroidism and ophthalmopathy.

This specimen consisted of peripheral blood mononuclear cells (PBMCs), obtained at new diagnosis, from a patient treated with antithyroid drugs. These receptor sequences come from a woman between 40 and 65 years old with Graves disease.

The rearrangement links TRBV4-1 to TRBJ2-7, with D perhaps matching TRBD2 (6 bases). The DNA end favors TRBJ2-1, so the J call may be wrong. CDR3 size: 15 residues. Germline V lookup: CDR1 MGHRA, CDR2 YSYEKL. Here the CDR3 reads CASSQGLGNRDEQFF. DNA of the CDR3: TGCGCCAGCAGCCAAGGACTAGGAAATCGGGATGAGCAGTTCTTC.

This clonotype was detected a few times. CDR3 sequence reads: CASSPEGTVHEKLFF. DNA of the CDR3: TGTGCCAGCAGCCCGGAGGGGACAGTCCATGAAAAACTGTTTTTT. The chain recombines TRBV9 with TRBJ1-4, with 7 bases that match TRBD1. The CDR3 is 15 residues long. Trimming at V came to 4 bases and at J to 6 bases, leaving 9 bases not matched to a gene. Germline CDR1 and CDR2: SGDLS and YYNGEE.

This clonotype has a handful of counts. The rearrangement uses TRBV6-1 and TRBJ1-2; D ambiguous. This CDR3 is 11 amino acids long. Trimming stripped 6 bases from V and 6 bases from J, with 8 bases between. Germline CDR1 MNHNS, CDR2 SASEGT. This CDR3 reads CASRRFDGYTF. The CDR3, as DNA: TGTGCCAGCAGGCGGTTTGATGGCTACACCTTC.

This clonotype was observed at least ten times. This chain links TRBV6-5 with TRBJ1-1; weak D call: TRBD1 (6 bases). This CDR3 region has 15 residues. From germline, CDR1 is MNHEY and CDR2 SVGAGI. The V end lost 2 bases, the J end lost 5 bases, and 15 bases lay between the germline ends. The CDR3 nucleotides are TGTGCCAGCAGTTACGTGGACGGGGGCCGGACTGAAGCTTTCTTT. Its translation is CASSYVDGGRTEAFF.

This clonotype was counted between two and nine times. The rearrangement joins TRBV7-2 to TRBJ2-3, with D unclear. There are 14 residues in the CDR3. Germline V lookup: CDR1 SGHTA, CDR2 FQGNSA. The V end lost 7 bases, the J end lost 4 bases, and 15 bases lay between the germline ends. The CDR3 here is CASNDRGEPDTQYF. CDR3 sequence (DNA): TGTGCCAGCAACGATAGAGGAGAGCCAGATACGCAGTATTTT.

The J gene is TRBJ1-5, the V gene TRBV2; D might be TRBD1 (5 bases). This CDR3 is 13 amino acids long. V lost 8 bases, J lost 6 bases, and 14 bases lay in between. CDR1 and CDR2 from the germline V gene are SNHLY and FYNNEI. The CDR3 region is CASRREGTQPQHF. CDR3 bases: TGTGCCAGCCGCAGGGAAGGGACTCAGCCCCAGCATTTT.

This rearrangement joins TRBV14 to TRBJ2-1; D possibly uses TRBD1 or TRBD2 (6 bases each). V gave up 0 bases and J gave up 9 bases, with 15 bases separating them. CDR1 and CDR2 from the germline V gene are SGHDN and FVKESK. The CDR3 totals 15 residues. The CDR3 DNA reads TGTGCCAGCAGCCAAGAGGGGGGCTATATCATTGAGCAGTTCTTC. It is translated as CASSQEGGYIIEQFF.

This clonotype was counted at least ten times. The genes are TRBV3-1 and TRBJ1-1, with a tentative D call TRBD1 (6 bases). The CDR3 length is 13 residues. With 7 bases removed from V and 1 base from J, the gap between germline ends came to 10 bases. CDR1 and CDR2 (germline): LGHDT, YNNKEL (reference sequence). DNA of the CDR3: TGTGCCAGCAACTTAGGGGGGAACACTGAAGCTTTCTTT. This translates into CASNLGGNTEAFF.

In this sample, this clonotype turned up many times. The chain is built from TRBV2 and TRBJ2-5; the D gene is possibly TRBD1 (6 bases). Germline loops: CDR1 SNHLY, CDR2 FYNNEI. The CDR3 has 14 residues. The ends were cut back, 4 bases at V and 5 bases at J, with 14 bases in the middle. CDR3: CASSATGSPETQYF. The DNA for the CDR3 is TGTGCCAGCAGTGCTACAGGGTCCCCGGAGACCCAGTACTTC.

This clonotype was observed at least ten times. The V gene is TRBV12-3 or TRBV12-4, the J gene TRBJ2-1; D may be TRBD2 (5 bases). Trimming took 7 bases from V and 0 from J, leaving 13 bases between them. The CDR3 spans 15 residues. The CDR3 DNA sequence: TGTGCCAGCACATTAGCGAGATACTCCTACAATGAGCAGTTCTTC. Translated: CASTLARYSYNEQFF.

At least ten counts were recorded for this clonotype. The CDR3 nucleotides read TGTGCCAGCAGTTTACAGACAGGGAGTAATTCACCCCTCCACTTT. It translates to CASSLQTGSNSPLHF. V and J are TRBV27 and TRBJ1-6; 7 positions agree with TRBD1. Trimming cost V 2 bases and J 6 bases; bases outside gene matches: 4. The germline V gene has CDR1 MNHEY and CDR2 SMNVEV (reference sequence). The CDR3 sequence is 15 residues long.

This clonotype has ten or more counts. The genes are TRBV3-1 and TRBJ1-6; possibly TRBD1 for D (5 bases). The germline V gene encodes CDR1 LGHDT and CDR2 YNNKEL (reference sequence). The CDR3 is made up of 15 amino acids. V was pared by 5 bases and J by 4 bases, with 12 bases between. The CDR3, as DNA: TGTGCCAGCAGCGAAGGGGCCGCATATAATTCACCCCTCCACTTT. Amino acids: CASSEGAAYNSPLHF. The variable domain in full, with the rest retrieved from reference TRBV3-1 and TRBJ1-6, is DTAVSQTPKYLVTQMGNDKSIKCEQNLGHDTMYWYKQDSKKFLKIMFSYNNKELIINETVPNRFSPKSPDKAHLNLHINSLELGDSAVYFCASSEGAAYNSPLHFGNGTRLTVT.

The chain combines TRBV29-1 with TRBJ1-2, with TRBD1 as a possible D gene (5 bases). V was trimmed by 2 bases and J by 7 bases, leaving 8 bases between them. The CDR3 runs 11 residues. Germline CDR1 SQVTM, CDR2 ANQGSEA. CDR3 DNA sequence: TGCAGCGTTGAATCGGGACCTGGCTACACCTTC. Translation: CSVESGPGYTF.

The sample holds many counts of this clonotype. This sequence joins TRBV6-1 and TRBJ1-2, with D maybe TRBD1 (5 bases). Germline lookup yields CDR1 MNHNS and CDR2 SASEGT. V gave up 7 bases and J gave up 2 bases, with 14 bases separating them. This CDR3 has 14 residues. This chain's CDR3 is CASTPGDGNYGYTF. In DNA form, the CDR3 reads TGTGCCAGCACCCCCGGGGACGGCAACTATGGCTACACCTTC.

This sequence joins TRBV10-2 and TRBJ1-1; D gene uncertain. Per germline, CDR1 WSHSY and CDR2 SAAADI. The CDR3 is 15 amino acids. V lost 3 bases and J lost 5, with 16 bases in between. CDR3 sequence: CASSDFGPLWTEAFF. Here the CDR3 DNA reads TGCGCCAGCAGTGATTTCGGGCCACTCTGGACTGAAGCTTTCTTT.

The rearrangement links TRBV5-5 to TRBJ2-5; possible D gene TRBD2, 5 bases. The J call may not be correct, given that the DNA end is closer to TRBJ2-7. The CDR3 covers 11 residues. The germline V gene has CDR1 SGHKS and CDR2 YYEKEE (reference sequence). The CDR3, as DNA: TGTGCCAGCATCAGAGGAGGCGAGCAGTACTTC. Encoded protein: CASIRGGEQYF.

The sample holds a few counts of this clonotype. The J gene is TRBJ2-3, the V gene TRBV5-6, with D maybe TRBD1 (6 bases). The CDR3 is made up of 16 amino acids. The V gene's germline CDR1 is SGHDT and CDR2 YYEEEE. The ends were cut back, 4 bases at V and 1 base at J, with 16 bases in the middle. The CDR3, as DNA: TGTGCCAGCAGCCGTACGGCCAAGGGGGGCACAGATACGCAGTATTTT. It encodes CASSRTAKGGTDTQYF.

This clonotype was observed a few times. This chain joins TRBV4-1 and TRBJ2-3, with TRBD2 identical over 7 bases. CDR3 length: 15 residues. Trimming at V came to 4 bases and at J to 4 bases, leaving 8 bases not matched to a gene. Germline values: CDR1 MGHRA, CDR2 YSYEKL. CDR3 in DNA: TGCGCCAGCAGCCCGTGGGGGGGGGGGGCAGATACGCAGTATTTT. Its protein product is CASSPWGGGADTQYF.